This paragraph reports one TCR beta chain. Per germline, CDR1 SGDLS and CDR2 YYNGEE. The V end was cut by 3 bases, the J end by 2 bases, with 8 bases between. The CDR3 has 13 residues. The sample belongs to a study of T cell changes during pregnancy in multiple sclerosis. The data were produced by immunoSEQ multiplex PCR, yet TCRdb's version contains in-frame clones alone and is incomplete. The sample includes roughly 66,000 clones, 80% to 95% seen only once; the top ten take roughly 2.2%. This TCR was sampled from a female donor with multiple sclerosis, enrolled in a pregnancy study. The chain couples TRBV9 to TRBJ2-5, with a weak D call TRBD1 (6 bases). The sequenced sample was peripheral blood, obtained in the first trimester of pregnancy. CDR3 residues: CASSATGQETQYF. Written as DNA, the CDR3 is TGTGCCAGCAGCGCTACAGGGCAAGAGACCCAGTACTTC.